The present entry profiles one T cell receptor (beta chain) with its context. This sample was taken from a study of blood T cell repertoires in COVID-19. Original methodology: Estimation of nucleated cell counts was performed using reference gene primer amplification. The table came from immunoSEQ multiplex PCR; TCRdb's copy has only in-frame clones and leaves some out. The D gene and trimming were derived from the DNA, and the V and J assignments and clone size from that table. The sample carries more than 200,000 clones, approximately 86% recorded once. V dropped 3 bases and J dropped 4 bases, with 14 bases sitting between them. Germline lookup yields CDR1 SGHVS and CDR2 FNYEAQ. The CDR3 sequence is 15 residues long.

The sequence derives from a man aged 25 to 40 with active or convalescent COVID-19. The V call is TRBV7-6, the J call TRBJ2-3, with TRBD1 as a possible D gene (7 bases). Sequences were obtained from peripheral blood. The CDR3 nucleotides read TGTGCCAGCAGCTTTAGCGGACAGGTCGCAGATACGCAGTATTTT. The encoded protein is CASSFSGQVADTQYF.